The entry that follows covers one T cell receptor (beta chain) sequence. The antigen is undetermined. Selected pancreatic ductal adenocarcinoma patients had undergone surgery without neoadjuvant therapy. The CDR3 length is 16 residues. These data are taken from a study of T cells in pancreatic ductal adenocarcinoma. Study-wide results and limits: Unique clonotypes were roughly 8-fold more numerous in blood than in tumor. Blood clonality (roughly 0.07) did not differ significantly from tumor (around 0.1).

Sequenced by immunoSEQ multiplex PCR; TCRdb stores in-frame clones only, minus some. Counted here are about 5,000 clones, around 68% occurring once; the ten biggest clones make up around 13%. The V and J genes are TRBV21-1 and TRBJ2-7; TRBD1, the D gene given by the table, was not confirmed from the DNA. TRBV21-1 is given as a pseudogene. Material for sequencing was pancreatic tumor tissue. This receptor was taken from a human donor with pancreatic ductal adenocarcinoma. The CDR3 bases are TGTGCCAGCATCGGAACCCGGTGGGACAGGGTCTCAGAGCAGTACTTC. This codes for CASIGTRWDRVSEQYF.